This is a list of T cell receptor beta chains from one sample in a study of T cell responses to AZD1222 COVID-19 vaccine. Sequencing used immunoSEQ multiplex PCR; TCRdb keeps in-frame clones, though not all of them. The data show about 140,000 clones, 88% seen once. The sample consisted of peripheral blood, taken 28 days after the second dose of the MenACWY control vaccine. The receptors come from an adult who received the MenACWY meningococcal vaccine as a control. Both conserved end residues are part of each CDR3. The D gene is left open where the match is weak. A row's size may be missing; if present it is once, few, many or a size class.

V gene: TRBV11-1; clone size: .; D gene: TRBD2; J gene: TRBJ2-3; CDR3 length: 15; CDR3 DNA: TGTGCCAGCACCCCTGGGGCGGGGGGAACAGATACGCAGTATTTT; CDR3 protein: CASTPGAGGTDTQYF
V gene: TRBV9; clone size: .; D gene: .; J gene: TRBJ1-1; CDR3 length: 14; CDR3 DNA: TGTGCCAGCAGCGTAGCTCCGTCGAACACTGAAGCTTTCTTT; CDR3 protein: CASSVAPSNTEAFF
V gene: TRBV9; clone size: .; D gene: TRBD1; J gene: TRBJ1-6; CDR3 length: 15; CDR3 DNA: TGTGCCAGCAGCCTAAAGGACAGGGATAATTCACCCCTCCACTTT; CDR3 protein: CASSLKDRDNSPLHF
V gene: TRBV18; clone size: .; D gene: .; J gene: TRBJ1-1; CDR3 length: 13; CDR3 DNA: TGTGCCAGCACCCCGGACGGGCAGGCCAGGGCTTTCTTT; CDR3 protein: CASTPDGQARAFF
V gene: TRBV15; clone size: few; D gene: .; J gene: TRBJ1-5; CDR3 length: 15; CDR3 DNA: TGTGCCACCAGCAGAGATTGGGGGAGCAATCAGCCCCAGCATTTT; CDR3 protein: CATSRDWGSNQPQHF
V gene: TRBV11-3; clone size: .; D gene: TRBD1; J gene: TRBJ2-2; CDR3 length: 14; CDR3 DNA: TGTGCCAGCAGCTTAGGGACAGGATGGGGGGAGCTGTTTTTT; CDR3 protein: CASSLGTGWGELFF
V gene: TRBV4-2; clone size: .; D gene: TRBD1; J gene: TRBJ1-2; CDR3 length: 19; CDR3 DNA: TGTGCCAGCAGCCAAGACCAGGGGGACAGGGTCGTGTCGGGCTATGGCTACACCTTC; CDR3 protein: CASSQDQGDRVVSGYGYTF
V gene: TRBV21-1; clone size: .; D gene: .; J gene: TRBJ2-7; CDR3 length: 16; CDR3 DNA: TGTGCCAGCAGCAAGGTTTCTAGCGGGAGCTCCTACGAGCAGTACTTC; CDR3 protein: CASSKVSSGSSYEQYF
V gene: TRBV7-9; clone size: once; D gene: .; J gene: TRBJ1-1; CDR3 length: 13; CDR3 DNA: TGTGCCAGCAGCTCCACAGGGAACACTGAAGCTTTCTTT; CDR3 protein: CASSSTGNTEAFF
V gene: TRBV9; clone size: .; D gene: .; J gene: TRBJ1-4; CDR3 length: 14; CDR3 DNA: TGTGCCAGCAGCGTAGGACTTGGGGAAGAAAAACTGTTTTTT; CDR3 protein: CASSVGLGEEKLFF
V gene: TRBV2; clone size: .; D gene: .; J gene: TRBJ2-7; CDR3 length: 15; CDR3 DNA: TGTGCCAGCGCGACCCTCCGGAGGGGTAACTACGAGCAGTACTTC; CDR3 protein: CASATLRRGNYEQYF
V gene: TRBV28; clone size: .; D gene: .; J gene: TRBJ2-1; CDR3 length: 14; CDR3 DNA: TGTGCCACCCAGGCAGGGGGGGGTCTAAATGAGCAGTTCTTC; CDR3 protein: CATQAGGGLNEQFF
V gene: TRBV10-3; clone size: .; D gene: .; J gene: TRBJ2-5; CDR3 length: 14; CDR3 DNA: TGTGCCATCAGTGAGCTGGGGGGCGGAGAGACCCAGTACTTC; CDR3 protein: CAISELGGGETQYF
V gene: TRBV27; clone size: .; D gene: TRBD2; J gene: TRBJ2-1; CDR3 length: 15; CDR3 DNA: TGTGCCAGCAGTCCCATCGCAGCGGGAGACAATGAGCAGTTCTTC; CDR3 protein: CASSPIAAGDNEQFF
V gene: TRBV5-4; clone size: once; D gene: .; J gene: TRBJ1-2; CDR3 length: 15; CDR3 DNA: TGTGCCAGCAGCGCCGCCACAGGGATCGGATATGGCTACACCTTC; CDR3 protein: CASSAATGIGYGYTF
V gene: TRBV2; clone size: .; D gene: TRBD1; J gene: TRBJ1-1; CDR3 length: 14; CDR3 DNA: TGTGCCAGCAGTGAAGACGACAGGGGAACTGAAGCTTTCTTT; CDR3 protein: CASSEDDRGTEAFF
V gene: TRBV7-9; clone size: .; D gene: .; J gene: TRBJ1-2; CDR3 length: 15; CDR3 DNA: TGTGCCAGCACCCCCTTAGGGGAGCCCTATTATGGCTACACCTTC; CDR3 protein: CASTPLGEPYYGYTF
V gene: TRBV27; clone size: .; D gene: .; J gene: TRBJ2-6; CDR3 length: 14; CDR3 DNA: TGTGCCGCCGGGGCAGGACACCTCCCTGACGTCCTGACTTTC; CDR3 protein: CAAGAGHLPDVLTF
V gene: TRBV19; clone size: .; D gene: .; J gene: TRBJ2-7; CDR3 length: 15; CDR3 DNA: TGTGCCAGTAGTATAGGGGGGGTACGCTCCTACGAGCAGTACTTC; CDR3 protein: CASSIGGVRSYEQYF
V gene: TRBV6-5; clone size: few; D gene: .; J gene: TRBJ1-1; CDR3 length: 11; CDR3 DNA: TGTGCCAGCAAGGCGAACACTGAAGCTTTCTTT; CDR3 protein: CASKANTEAFF
V gene: TRBV7-2; clone size: .; D gene: TRBD2; J gene: TRBJ2-2; CDR3 length: 16; CDR3 DNA: TGTGCCAGCAGCTTAGGGACGGGGGGTAACACCGGGGAGCTGTTTTTT; CDR3 protein: CASSLGTGGNTGELFF
V gene: TRBV3-1/TRBV3-2; clone size: .; D gene: .; J gene: TRBJ2-5; CDR3 length: 15; CDR3 DNA: TGTGCCAGCAGCCAAGACACCACGAATCAAGAGACCCAGTACTTC; CDR3 protein: CASSQDTTNQETQYF
V gene: TRBV2; clone size: .; D gene: TRBD1; J gene: TRBJ2-1; CDR3 length: 14; CDR3 DNA: TGTGCCAGCGGCCGGGACAGGTTTCAAGGGGAGCAGTTCTTC; CDR3 protein: CASGRDRFQGEQFF
V gene: TRBV19; clone size: .; D gene: .; J gene: TRBJ2-3; CDR3 length: 15; CDR3 DNA: TGTGCCAGTAGTATAGGGCCTAGCGGCACAGATACGCAGTATTTT; CDR3 protein: CASSIGPSGTDTQYF
V gene: TRBV24-1; clone size: .; D gene: TRBD2; J gene: TRBJ2-3; CDR3 length: 18; CDR3 DNA: TGTGCCACCAGTGACCGGGGACTAGCGGGAGGGAGCACAGATACGCAGTATTTT; CDR3 protein: CATSDRGLAGGSTDTQYF
V gene: TRBV19; clone size: .; D gene: .; J gene: TRBJ1-2; CDR3 length: 14; CDR3 DNA: TGTGCCAGTACCCCGTTGGGGGCCGCCTATGGCTACACCTTC; CDR3 protein: CASTPLGAAYGYTF
V gene: TRBV11-3; clone size: once; D gene: .; J gene: TRBJ2-3; CDR3 length: 14; CDR3 DNA: TGTGCCAGCAGCTTAGTCCGAGGGTTAGATACGCAGTATTTT; CDR3 protein: CASSLVRGLDTQYF
V gene: TRBV7-8; clone size: .; D gene: .; J gene: TRBJ2-5; CDR3 length: 13; CDR3 DNA: TGTGCCAGCAGCTTAGCCCAGATCGAGACCCAGTACTTC; CDR3 protein: CASSLAQIETQYF
V gene: TRBV5-4; clone size: .; D gene: .; J gene: TRBJ1-3; CDR3 length: 12; CDR3 DNA: TGTGCCAGTCACGGGGGTGGAAACACCATATATTTT; CDR3 protein: CASHGGGNTIYF
V gene: TRBV20-1; clone size: few; D gene: .; J gene: TRBJ1-2; CDR3 length: 10; CDR3 DNA: TGCAGTGTACCGAACTATGGCTACACCTTC; CDR3 protein: CSVPNYGYTF
V gene: TRBV7-8; clone size: .; D gene: TRBD2; J gene: TRBJ2-1; CDR3 length: 15; CDR3 DNA: TGTGCCAGCAGCTTGGCGGGGGGGATGTACAATGAGCAGTTCTTC; CDR3 protein: CASSLAGGMYNEQFF
V gene: TRBV2; clone size: .; D gene: .; J gene: TRBJ2-2; CDR3 length: 12; CDR3 DNA: TGTGCCAGGAAAGGGGGGACCGGGGAGCTGTTTTTT; CDR3 protein: CARKGGTGELFF
V gene: TRBV18; clone size: .; D gene: .; J gene: TRBJ1-2; CDR3 length: 13; CDR3 DNA: TGTGCCAGCTCACCGGGACAAGACTATGGCTACACCTTC; CDR3 protein: CASSPGQDYGYTF
V gene: TRBV5-5; clone size: .; D gene: .; J gene: TRBJ2-7; CDR3 length: 13; CDR3 DNA: TGTGCCAGCAGCTTGGCTACAGCGTGGGAGCAGTACTTC; CDR3 protein: CASSLATAWEQYF
V gene: TRBV25-1; clone size: .; D gene: TRBD1; J gene: TRBJ2-2; CDR3 length: 18; CDR3 DNA: TGTGCCAGCAGTGACCCGGGACAGGGGAAGCGGAACACCGGGGAGCTGTTTTTT; CDR3 protein: CASSDPGQGKRNTGELFF
V gene: TRBV6-5; clone size: .; D gene: TRBD1; J gene: TRBJ1-1; CDR3 length: 13; CDR3 DNA: TGTGCCACCTCGGACAGGATGAACACTGAAGCTTTCTTT; CDR3 protein: CATSDRMNTEAFF
V gene: TRBV5-1; clone size: .; D gene: .; J gene: TRBJ2-1; CDR3 length: 15; CDR3 DNA: TGCGCCAGCAGCGTGGACGGGACCTCCTACAATGAGCAGTTCTTC; CDR3 protein: CASSVDGTSYNEQFF
V gene: TRBV9; clone size: .; D gene: .; J gene: TRBJ2-1; CDR3 length: 16; CDR3 DNA: TGTGCCAGCAGCGTAGGGGTGGTAGCGGCCTACAATGAGCAGTTCTTC; CDR3 protein: CASSVGVVAAYNEQFF
V gene: TRBV13; clone size: .; D gene: TRBD2; J gene: TRBJ2-1; CDR3 length: 16; CDR3 DNA: TGTGCCAGCAGCCCCCGGGGCGGGAGCTCCTACAATGAGCAGTTCTTC; CDR3 protein: CASSPRGGSSYNEQFF
V gene: TRBV29-1; clone size: .; D gene: .; J gene: TRBJ1-1; CDR3 length: 13; CDR3 DNA: TGCAGCGTTTTTGGCAGGGAGGGCACTGAAGCTTTCTTT; CDR3 protein: CSVFGREGTEAFF